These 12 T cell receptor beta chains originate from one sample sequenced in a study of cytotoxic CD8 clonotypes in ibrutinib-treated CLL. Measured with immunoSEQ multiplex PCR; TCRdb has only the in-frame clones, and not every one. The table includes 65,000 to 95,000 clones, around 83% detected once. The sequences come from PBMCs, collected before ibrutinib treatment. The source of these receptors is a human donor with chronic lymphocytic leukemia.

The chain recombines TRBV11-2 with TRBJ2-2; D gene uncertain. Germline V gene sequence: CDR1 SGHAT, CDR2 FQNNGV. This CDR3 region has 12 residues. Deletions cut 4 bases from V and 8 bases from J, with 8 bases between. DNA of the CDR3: TGTGCCAGCAGCTCGATACGGGGGGAGCTGTTTTTT. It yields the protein CASSSIRGELFF.

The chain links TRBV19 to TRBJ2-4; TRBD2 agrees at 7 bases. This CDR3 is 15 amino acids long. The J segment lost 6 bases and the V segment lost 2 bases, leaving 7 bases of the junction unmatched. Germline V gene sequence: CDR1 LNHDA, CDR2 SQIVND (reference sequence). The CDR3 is CASSIPAGVGNIQYF. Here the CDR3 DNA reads TGTGCCAGTAGTATACCGGCGGGAGTGGGAAACATTCAGTACTTC. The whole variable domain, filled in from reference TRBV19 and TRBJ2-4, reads DGGITQSPKYLFRKEGQNVTLSCEQNLNHDAMYWYRQDPGQGLRLIYYSQIVNDFQKGDIAEGYSVSREKKESFPLTVTSAQKNPTAFYLCASSIPAGVGNIQYFGAGTRLSVL.

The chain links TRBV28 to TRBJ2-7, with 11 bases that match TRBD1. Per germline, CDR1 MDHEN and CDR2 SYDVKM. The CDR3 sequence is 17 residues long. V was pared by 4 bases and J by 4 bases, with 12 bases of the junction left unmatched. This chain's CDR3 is CASSWAPGQGGQYEQYF. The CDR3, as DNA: TGTGCCAGCAGTTGGGCCCCGGGACAGGGGGGGCAATACGAGCAGTACTTC.

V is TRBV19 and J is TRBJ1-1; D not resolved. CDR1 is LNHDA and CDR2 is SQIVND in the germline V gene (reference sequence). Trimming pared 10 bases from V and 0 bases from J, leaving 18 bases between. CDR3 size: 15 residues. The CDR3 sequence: CATSLLTELNTEAFF. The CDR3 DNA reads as TGTGCCACCTCATTATTAACGGAACTGAACACTGAAGCTTTCTTT.

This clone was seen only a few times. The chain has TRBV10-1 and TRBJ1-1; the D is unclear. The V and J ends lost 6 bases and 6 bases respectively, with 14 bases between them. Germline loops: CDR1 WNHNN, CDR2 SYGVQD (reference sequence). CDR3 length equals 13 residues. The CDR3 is CASSGSRLAEAFF. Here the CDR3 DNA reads TGCGCCAGCAGCGGGTCGCGGCTAGCTGAAGCTTTCTTT.

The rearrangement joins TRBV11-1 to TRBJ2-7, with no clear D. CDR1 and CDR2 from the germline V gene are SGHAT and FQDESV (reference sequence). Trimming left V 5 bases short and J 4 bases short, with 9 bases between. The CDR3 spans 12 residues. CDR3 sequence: CASSPTTYEQYF. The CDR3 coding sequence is TGTGCCAGCAGCCCAACAACTTACGAGCAGTACTTC.

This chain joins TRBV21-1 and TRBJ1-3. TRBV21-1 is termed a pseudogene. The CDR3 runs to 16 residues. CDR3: CASSIWGGNLGNTIYF. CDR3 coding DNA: TGTGCCAGCAGCATCTGGGGGGGAAATTTGGGAAACACCATATATTTT.

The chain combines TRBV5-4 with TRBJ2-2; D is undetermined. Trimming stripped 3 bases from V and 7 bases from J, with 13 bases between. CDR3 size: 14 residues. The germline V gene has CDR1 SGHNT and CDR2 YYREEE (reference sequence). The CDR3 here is CASSYPGRDGELFF. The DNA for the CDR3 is TGTGCCAGCAGCTACCCCGGGCGAGACGGGGAGCTGTTTTTT.

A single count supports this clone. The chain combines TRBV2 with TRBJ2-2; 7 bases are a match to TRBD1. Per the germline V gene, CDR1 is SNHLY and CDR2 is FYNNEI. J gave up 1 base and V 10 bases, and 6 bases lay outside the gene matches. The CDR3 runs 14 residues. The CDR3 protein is CATTGQLNTGELFF. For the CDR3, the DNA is TGTGCCACCACGGGACAGCTGAACACCGGGGAGCTGTTTTTT.

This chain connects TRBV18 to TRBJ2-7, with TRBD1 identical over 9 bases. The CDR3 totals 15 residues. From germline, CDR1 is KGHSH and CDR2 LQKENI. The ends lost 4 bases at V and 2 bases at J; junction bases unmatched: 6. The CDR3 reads CASSQPGQGTYEQYF. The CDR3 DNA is TGTGCCAGCTCACAACCGGGACAGGGAACCTACGAGCAGTACTTC.

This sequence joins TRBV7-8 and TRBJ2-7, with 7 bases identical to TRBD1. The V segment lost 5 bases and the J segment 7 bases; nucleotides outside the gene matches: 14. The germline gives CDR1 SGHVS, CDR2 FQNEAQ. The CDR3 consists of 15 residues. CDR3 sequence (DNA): TGTGCCAGCAGCATAACAGGGGCCCTCGTGGGAGAGCAGTACTTC. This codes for CASSITGALVGEQYF.

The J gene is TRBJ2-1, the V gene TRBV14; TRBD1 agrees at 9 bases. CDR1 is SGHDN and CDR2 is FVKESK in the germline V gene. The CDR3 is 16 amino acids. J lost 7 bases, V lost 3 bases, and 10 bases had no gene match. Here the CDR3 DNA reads TGTGCCAGCAGCCAGGTACAGGGGGCGAGGAGGAATGAGCAGTTCTTC. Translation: CASSQVQGARRNEQFF.